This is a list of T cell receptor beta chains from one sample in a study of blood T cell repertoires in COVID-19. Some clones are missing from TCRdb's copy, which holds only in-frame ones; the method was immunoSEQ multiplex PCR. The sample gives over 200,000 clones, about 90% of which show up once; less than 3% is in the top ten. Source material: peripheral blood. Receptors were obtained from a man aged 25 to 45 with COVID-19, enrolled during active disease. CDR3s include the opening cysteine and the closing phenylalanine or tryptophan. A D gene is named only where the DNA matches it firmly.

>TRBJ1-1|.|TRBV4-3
CASSRQNTEAFF
TGCGCCAGCAGCCGACAGAACACTGAAGCTTTCTTT
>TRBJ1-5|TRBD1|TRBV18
CASSPGTANQPQHF
TGTGCCAGCTCTCCCGGGACAGCGAATCAGCCCCAGCATTTT
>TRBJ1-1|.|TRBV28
CASSQRGAFF
TGTGCCAGCAGCCAACGGGGGGCTTTCTTT
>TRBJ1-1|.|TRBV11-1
CASSLFGGQLTEAFF
TGTGCCAGCAGCTTATTTGGAGGACAGCTCACTGAAGCTTTCTTT
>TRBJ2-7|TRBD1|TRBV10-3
CAIKGTGGFYEQYF
TGTGCCATCAAAGGGACAGGGGGCTTCTACGAGCAGTACTTC
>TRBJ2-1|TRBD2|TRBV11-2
CASSFTSGIGNEQFF
TGTGCCAGCAGCTTTACTAGCGGGATTGGCAATGAGCAGTTCTTC
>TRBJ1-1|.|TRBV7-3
CASSLLGRGVTEAFF
TGTGCCAGCAGCTTATTAGGGAGGGGAGTCACTGAAGCTTTCTTT
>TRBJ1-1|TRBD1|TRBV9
CASSPRQGNTEAFF
TGTGCCAGCAGCCCCCGACAGGGGAATACTGAAGCTTTCTTT
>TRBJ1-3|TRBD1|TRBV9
CASSVGTGSGNTIYF
TGTGCCAGCAGCGTAGGGACAGGGTCGGGAAACACCATATATTTT
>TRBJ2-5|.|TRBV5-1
CASSLAITGRGQETQYF
TGCGCCAGCAGCTTGGCCATTACAGGGAGAGGGCAAGAGACCCAGTACTTC
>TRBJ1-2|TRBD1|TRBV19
CASSIGGQRSYGYTF
TGTGCCAGTAGTATAGGGGGACAGCGCTCCTATGGCTACACCTTC
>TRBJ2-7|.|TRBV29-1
CSVWTAHSYEQYF
TGCAGCGTATGGACAGCCCACTCCTACGAGCAGTACTTC
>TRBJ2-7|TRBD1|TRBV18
CASSRAGTGGWEQYF
TGTGCCAGCTCACGGGCCGGGACAGGGGGCTGGGAGCAGTACTTC
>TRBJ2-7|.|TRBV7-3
CASSLGWGREQYF
TGTGCCAGCAGCTTAGGGTGGGGGCGCGAGCAGTACTTC
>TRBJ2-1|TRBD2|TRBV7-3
CASSLSGGPTEQFF
TGTGCCAGCAGCTTATCGGGAGGGCCCACTGAGCAGTTCTTC
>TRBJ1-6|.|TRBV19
CASSSRDQESPLHF
TGTGCCAGTAGTTCACGGGATCAGGAGTCACCCCTCCACTTT